Below, 21 T cell receptor beta chains from the same sample are listed, as sequenced in a study of low-dose radiotherapy and immunotherapy resistance in tumors. TCR amplification involved about 21 PCR cycles with a constant-region primer and V-primer adapter. TCRdb reprocessed the reads via MiXCR and lists one record per CDR3 protein. The table records about 46,000 distinct CDR3 sequences, roughly 10% of them present only once. Stated time point: before trial treatment. The specimen comprised PBMCs, sampled before treatment. These receptors were taken from a female donor with ovarian cancer.

This clonotype was recorded many times. This CDR3 is CAWSLDSPNQPQHF. The CDR3 bases are TGTGCCTGGAGTCTGGACAGCCCCAATCAGCCCCAGCATTTT. The chain links TRBV30 to TRBJ1-5; the D gene is possibly TRBD1 (6 bases). CDR1 GTSNPN and CDR2 SVGIG come from the germline V gene (reference sequence). V lost 2 bases and J lost 3, with 11 bases in between. The CDR3 is made up of 14 amino acids.

The table lists this clonotype with many counts. The CDR3 nucleotides are TGTGCCATCAGTGACCAGGGTTCCCAGTACTTC. This gives the protein CAISDQGSQYF. The chain is built from TRBV10-3 and TRBJ2-5; the D gene is possibly TRBD1 (5 bases). Germline V gene sequence: CDR1 ENHRY, CDR2 SYGVKD. V shed 3 bases and J shed 9 bases, with 8 bases lying between them. The CDR3 contains 11 residues.

This clonotype was seen at least ten times. This sequence joins TRBV2 and TRBJ2-1; the match to TRBD1 covers 11 bases. Germline-derived CDR1 and CDR2 are SNHLY and FYNNEI. The CDR3 sequence is 19 residues long. The ends lost 5 bases at V and 9 bases at J; junction bases unmatched: 21. CDR3 sequence: CASSQDRGRGGLSSPEQFF. The DNA for the CDR3 is TGTGCCAGCAGTCAGGACAGGGGGCGCGGGGGACTATCTTCTCCTGAGCAGTTCTTC.

There are many counts of this clonotype. The junction differs from germline at one of its ends, possibly a read error. V and J are TRBV20-1 and TRBJ2-5, with 11 bases fitting TRBD1. The CDR3 sequence is 15 residues long. The germline gives CDR1 DFQATT, CDR2 SNEGSKA (reference sequence). The CDR3 region has the DNA TGCAGTGCAAGAGCCGGGACAGGGGGGCGAGAGACCCAGTACTTC. Amino acids: CSARAGTGGRETQYF.

This clonotype was observed at least ten times. The chain couples TRBV28 to TRBJ2-7, with 13 nucleotides matching TRBD2. The V gene's germline CDR1 is MDHEN and CDR2 SYDVKM. CDR3 size: 15 residues. The ends lost 7 bases at V and 3 bases at J; junction bases unmatched: 6. The DNA of the CDR3 is TGTGCCAGCACCCTGGGACTAGCGGGGTTCTACGAGCAGTACTTC. Its translation is CASTLGLAGFYEQYF.

This clonotype was seen ten or more times. V usage is TRBV15 and J usage is TRBJ2-1; TRBD2 aligns across 10 bases. Trimming at V came to 4 bases and at J to 4 bases, leaving 4 bases not matched to a gene. CDR3 size: 15 residues. Germline values: CDR1 LNHNV, CDR2 YYDKDF (reference sequence). CDR3 bases: TGTGCCACCAGCACTAGCGGGGGAACGTACAATGAGCAGTTCTTC. Residues: CATSTSGGTYNEQFF.

This clonotype was seen only a few times. The gene calls are TRBV6-6 and TRBJ2-2, with D perhaps TRBD2 (5 bases). The V end was cut by 5 bases, the J end by 2 bases, with 15 bases between. CDR1 is MNHNY and CDR2 is SVGAGI in the germline V gene (reference sequence). There are 16 residues in the CDR3. The DNA of the CDR3 is TGTGCCAGCAGTCCCCCGGCGGCGGGTAACACCGGGGAGCTGTTTTTT. This translates into CASSPPAAGNTGELFF.

This clonotype showed up many times. The chain joins TRBV28 to TRBJ2-3; D is ambiguous. CDR1 is MDHEN, CDR2 SYDVKM, per germline. V gave up 6 bases and J gave up 0 bases, with 13 bases separating them. The CDR3 spans 15 residues. CDR3 nucleotides: TGTGCCAGCAGCCTAGATACGGTTAGCACAGATACGCAGTATTTT. Translated: CASSLDTVSTDTQYF.

This clonotype was found many times. The J gene is TRBJ1-5, the V gene TRBV18, with 7 bases fitting TRBD1. The V gene end was trimmed by 7 bases and the J gene end by 5 bases; junction bases not matched to a gene: 5. This CDR3 has 13 amino acids. Germline loops: CDR1 KGHSH, CDR2 LQKENI. This chain's CDR3 is CASFDRADQPQHF. CDR3 nucleotide sequence: TGTGCCAGCTTTGACAGGGCGGATCAGCCCCAGCATTTT.

This clonotype was counted at least ten times. The V gene is TRBV12-3 or TRBV12-4, the J gene TRBJ1-5; a possible D gene is TRBD1 (5 bases). This CDR3 contains 14 residues. Between the trimmed V and J ends, which lost 8 bases and 3 bases, there was a span of 14 bases. The CDR3 region is CASGLGHLNQPQHF. The DNA for the CDR3 is TGTGCCAGCGGCCTCGGACACCTCAATCAGCCCCAGCATTTT.

This clonotype was seen ten or more times. This rearrangement joins TRBV28 to TRBJ2-7, with D possibly being TRBD1 (6 bases). The V and J ends lost 5 bases and 4 bases respectively, with 15 bases between them. Germline V gene lookup returns CDR1 MDHEN and CDR2 SYDVKM. This CDR3 has 14 amino acids. The CDR3 region has the DNA TGTGCCAGCAGTCCACAGGGCCACGGATACGAGCAGTACTTC. Amino acids: CASSPQGHGYEQYF.

Ten or more counts support this clonotype. This chain joins TRBV4-1 and TRBJ2-7; no clear D gene. Trimming removed 3 bases from V and 3 bases from J, with 12 bases in between. Germline CDR1 and CDR2: MGHRA and YSYEKL. This CDR3 comprises 14 residues. CDR3: CASSHPGQVYEQYF. Written as DNA, the CDR3 is TGCGCCAGCAGCCACCCCGGGCAGGTCTACGAGCAGTACTTC.

This clonotype was counted at least ten times. V usage is TRBV27 and J usage is TRBJ2-1, with 13 bases identical to TRBD2. There are 19 residues in the CDR3. The V segment lost 3 bases and the J segment 6 bases; nucleotides outside the gene matches: 14. Germline V gene lookup returns CDR1 MNHEY and CDR2 SMNVEV (reference sequence). The CDR3 nucleotides are TGTGCCAGCAGTTTCGGGACTAGCGGGATTCCGAGGGGCTTCAATGAGCAGTTCTTC. This codes for CASSFGTSGIPRGFNEQFF.

This clonotype has ten or more counts. The chain carries TRBV2 and TRBJ2-7, with unresolved D. Trimming removed 5 bases from V and 7 bases from J, with 18 bases in between. The CDR3 covers 14 residues. CDR1 SNHLY and CDR2 FYNNEI come from the germline V gene. The CDR3 nucleotides read TGTGCCAGCAGTTCCGCAGGCCGGTCTGGGGAGCAGTACTTC. Translation gives CASSSAGRSGEQYF.

This clonotype was seen ten or more times. This chain joins TRBV19 and TRBJ2-7; a possible D gene is TRBD1 (6 bases). Trimming removed 4 bases from V and 2 bases from J, with 9 bases in between. There are 13 residues in the CDR3. Germline V gene data show CDR1 as LNHDA and CDR2 as SQIVND (reference sequence). In nucleotides, the CDR3 is TGTGCCAGTAGTACGTCAGGGGCCTACGAGCAGTACTTC. Protein sequence: CASSTSGAYEQYF.

This clonotype was seen ten or more times. The gene calls are TRBV6-1 and TRBJ2-7, with 9 bases lining up with TRBD2. Per the germline V gene, CDR1 is MNHNS and CDR2 is SASEGT. CDR3 size: 14 residues. Germline trimming cut 3 bases from V and 3 bases from J; bases unmatched to any gene: 3. The CDR3 is CASSDGTSLYEQYF. Here the CDR3 DNA reads TGTGCCAGCAGTGACGGGACTAGCCTCTACGAGCAGTACTTC.

On this clonotype itself: A read error may produce the germline difference seen at one junction end. The chain is built from TRBV7-3 and TRBJ1-3, with a possible D match to TRBD1 (5 bases). The CDR3 covers 14 residues. Germline CDR1 reads SGHTA; CDR2 reads FQGTGA. The CDR3 bases are TGTGCCAGCAGCTTGAGGGGCTCTGGAAACACCACATATTTT. Amino acids: CASSLRGSGNTTYF. Complete variable domain (other parts from reference TRBV7-3 and TRBJ1-3): GAGVSQTPSNKVTEKGKYVELRCDPISGHTALYWYRQSLGQGPEFLIYFQGTGAADDSGLPNDRFFAVRPEGSVSTLKIQRTERGDSAVYLCASSLRGSGNTTYFGEGSWLTVV.

This clonotype was counted many times. The CDR3 loop is CASSPGIKNEQYF. The CDR3 DNA is TGTGCCAGCAGTCCAGGAATTAAAAACGAGCAGTACTTC. The gene calls are TRBV27 and TRBJ2-7; D is uncertain. Per germline, CDR1 MNHEY and CDR2 SMNVEV (reference sequence). The V end lost 5 bases, the J end lost 5 bases, and 13 bases lay between the germline ends. This CDR3 contains 13 residues.

V is TRBV4-1 and J is TRBJ2-5; 10 bases line up with TRBD2. Germline lookup yields CDR1 MGHRA and CDR2 YSYEKL. The ends lost 0 bases at V and 5 bases at J; junction bases unmatched: 0. The CDR3 loop spans 14 amino acids. CDR3 in amino acids: CASSQEGLAETQYF. Here the CDR3 DNA reads TGCGCCAGCAGCCAAGAGGGACTAGCGGAGACCCAGTACTTC.

V usage is TRBV28 and J usage is TRBJ1-3; D gene ambiguous. Trimming pared 8 bases from V and 0 bases from J, leaving 20 bases between. CDR1 and CDR2 (germline): MDHEN, SYDVKM. This CDR3 is built from 17 residues. The CDR3 here is CASLPVRAGGSGNTIYF. CDR3 DNA: TGTGCCAGCCTGCCTGTGAGGGCGGGCGGCTCTGGAAACACCATATATTTT.

This clonotype was detected many times. The CDR3: CSVGTSGRSYEQYF. The CDR3, as DNA: TGCAGCGTAGGGACTAGCGGGAGATCCTACGAGCAGTACTTC. This rearrangement joins TRBV29-1 to TRBJ2-7, with 14 nucleotides matching TRBD2. In germline, CDR1 is SQVTM, CDR2 ANQGSEA. V shed 6 bases, J shed 1 base, and the junction held 2 bases outside the gene matches. The CDR3 covers 14 residues.